Each of the 2 T cell receptor beta chains below was sequenced from the same sample in a study of T cell repertoires in cytomegalovirus infection. MiXCR was run by TCRdb on the reads, yielding one entry per CDR3 protein. Found here are roughly 100,000 distinct CDR3 sequences, approximately 15% of them singletons; the top ten hold about 8.8%. Sequenced: PBMCs. These TCRs come from a human donor in good health (CMV status not recorded). Some clones in this sample may be carry-over from other donors' samples.

This clonotype was recorded at least ten times. CDR3: CASSGGGGGHEQYF. The CDR3 DNA follows: TGTGCCAGCAGTGGTGGAGGAGGTGGGCACGAGCAGTACTTC. V is TRBV28 and J is TRBJ2-7, with D maybe TRBD2 (5 bases). The CDR3 is 14 amino acids. Germline CDR1 and CDR2: MDHEN and SYDVKM. V lost 5 bases, J lost 5 bases, and 16 bases lay in between.

This clonotype was observed a few times. The rearrangement joins TRBV7-9 to TRBJ1-4, with 7 nucleotides matching TRBD1. Germline V gene sequence: CDR1 SEHNR, CDR2 FQNEAQ (reference sequence). J gave up 7 bases and V 3 bases, and 2 bases lay outside the gene matches. The CDR3 totals 13 residues. The CDR3 spells CASSLTGSEKLFF. CDR3 nucleotide sequence: TGTGCCAGCAGCTTGACAGGGTCTGAAAAACTGTTTTTT.